The table lists the clone carrying this T cell receptor beta chain with many counts. The antigen remains unidentified. The sample's time point: longitudinal time-point 3. V shed 2 bases and J shed 7 bases, with 24 bases lying between them. The CDR3 covers 18 residues. Germline V gene lookup returns CDR1 MNHEY and CDR2 SVGAGI. TCRdb reanalysed the 5' RACE reads using MiXCR and keeps one entry per CDR3 protein. The table lists 53,000 or so distinct CDR3 sequences, about 8% of them singletons. This entry is derived from a study of neurological immune-mediated disorders. General observations from the study: Expanded clones shared no CDR3 amino acid sequences across subjects, suggesting private repertoires in all groups.

Sequencing was carried out using PBMCs. The rearrangement joins TRBV6-5 to TRBJ2-1; D possibly matches TRBD1 or TRBD2 (8 bases each). This receptor was taken from a woman in her forties in good health. The CDR3 loop reads CASSYRGTGRRGVNEQFF. CDR3 sequence (DNA): TGTGCCAGCAGTTACCGCGGGACAGGCAGGCGGGGGGTAAATGAGCAGTTCTTC.